Shown below are 21 T cell receptor beta chains from a single sample sequenced in a study of T cell clones after liver transplantation. Assay: immunoSEQ multiplex PCR; the TCRdb copy retains only in-frame clones and omits some. The table has around 110,000 clones, approximately 90% seen once. The specimen comprised CD4+ T cells from blood, sampled 12 months after liver transplant. The receptors were gathered from a human patient who received a liver transplant. A subset of T cells may come from the graft donor.

The J gene is TRBJ2-5, the V gene TRBV9; TRBD1 aligns across 7 bases. CDR3 length equals 17 residues. CDR1 is SGDLS and CDR2 is YYNGEE in the germline V gene. The V segment lost 3 bases and the J segment 0 bases; nucleotides outside the gene matches: 11. CDR3 sequence (DNA): TGTGCCAGCAGCGCAAATTCCGGGACAGCGTACCAAGAGACCCAGTACTTC. Encoded protein: CASSANSGTAYQETQYF.

V is TRBV5-1 and J is TRBJ2-2; D is undetermined. CDR3 length equals 15 residues. In germline, CDR1 is SGHRS, CDR2 YFSETQ. The V end was cut by 4 bases, the J end by 6 bases, with 16 bases between. CDR3 region: CASSGRADTAGELFF. The CDR3 nucleotides are TGCGCCAGCAGCGGCCGGGCCGACACGGCCGGGGAGCTGTTTTTT. Combining the CDR3 with reference TRBV5-1 and TRBJ2-2 gives the whole variable domain KAGVTQTPRYLIKTRGQQVTLSCSPISGHRSVSWYQQTPGQGLQFLFEYFSETQRNKGNFPGRFSGRQFSNSRSEMNVSTLELGDSALYLCASSGRADTAGELFFGEGSRLTVL.

This chain joins TRBV7-2 and TRBJ2-1, with D possibly TRBD1 on 5 matching bases. The V end lost 1 base, the J end lost 9 bases, and 16 bases lay between the germline ends. CDR3 length: 15 residues. Per the germline V gene, CDR1 is SGHTA and CDR2 is FQGNSA. The CDR3 DNA reads TGTGCCAGCAGCTTAGGGGGCGGCCAAATGTTTGAGCAGTTCTTC. The encoded protein is CASSLGGGQMFEQFF.

This clone showed up just once. The gene calls are TRBV7-3 and TRBJ2-2, with D tentatively TRBD1 (6 bases). The CDR3 totals 15 residues. The V end was cut by 2 bases, the J end by 2 bases, with 9 bases between. Germline CDR1 SGHTA, CDR2 FQGTGA. The CDR3 loop is CASSLGGSNTGELFF. Written as DNA, the CDR3 is TGTGCCAGCAGCTTAGGGGGCAGTAACACCGGGGAGCTGTTTTTT. Complete variable domain (other parts from reference TRBV7-3 and TRBJ2-2): GAGVSQTPSNKVTEKGKYVELRCDPISGHTALYWYRQSLGQGPEFLIYFQGTGAADDSGLPNDRFFAVRPEGSVSTLKIQRTERGDSAVYLCASSLGGSNTGELFFGEGSRLTVL.

V gene TRBV29-1 combines with J gene TRBJ2-7, with D perhaps TRBD1 or TRBD2 (5 bases each). The germline gives CDR1 SQVTM, CDR2 ANQGSEA. CDR3 length: 16 residues. V was pared by 0 bases and J by 0 bases, with 15 bases between. CDR3 residues: CSVEDRGRASSYEQYF. The CDR3 DNA reads as TGCAGCGTTGAAGATCGGGGCAGGGCCTCCTCCTACGAGCAGTACTTC.

The chain carries TRBV28 and TRBJ1-2; TRBD1 might be the D (6 bases). The CDR3 runs to 14 residues. Germline values: CDR1 MDHEN, CDR2 SYDVKM. V was trimmed by 1 base and J by 2 bases, leaving 8 bases between them. Here the CDR3 DNA reads TGTGCCAGCAGTTTATCAGACAGGAACTATGGCTACACCTTC. Translating it yields CASSLSDRNYGYTF.

The chain combines TRBV2 with TRBJ1-1; tentatively, D is TRBD1 (5 bases). CDR1 is SNHLY and CDR2 is FYNNEI in the germline V gene. V was trimmed by 6 bases and J by 11 bases, leaving 16 bases between them. The CDR3 loop spans 12 amino acids. The CDR3 region is CASSRDYLFAFF. In DNA, the CDR3 is TGTGCCAGCAGCCGGGACTACTTATTTGCTTTCTTT.

The genes are TRBV7-2 and TRBJ2-1; 11 nucleotides line up with TRBD2. The germline CDR1 and CDR2 sequences are SGHTA and FQGNSA. V lost 4 bases to trimming and J lost 5 bases; unmatched junction nucleotides: 13. The CDR3 covers 18 residues. CDR3 DNA: TGTGCCAGCAGCTCCCGGGTAAGGCGACTAGCGGGGCACAATGAGCAGTTCTTC. As protein: CASSSRVRRLAGHNEQFF.

V is TRBV7-9 and J is TRBJ1-5, with D uncertain. Germline V gene lookup returns CDR1 SEHNR and CDR2 FQNEAQ (reference sequence). V gave up 5 bases and J gave up 0 bases, with 8 bases separating them. The CDR3 totals 14 residues. CDR3: CASSQNSSNQPQHF. The CDR3 region has the DNA TGTGCCAGCAGCCAGAACAGTAGCAATCAGCCCCAGCATTTT.

This chain uses TRBV5-1 with TRBJ2-1, with D hard to call. V was pared by 0 bases and J by 5 bases, with 6 bases between. Germline assignment: CDR1 SGHRS and CDR2 YFSETQ. The CDR3 totals 13 residues. The CDR3 loop reads CASSLVPDNEQFF. DNA for the CDR3: TGCGCCAGCAGCTTGGTTCCGGACAATGAGCAGTTCTTC.

This chain links TRBV11-3 with TRBJ1-4; TRBD1 is a possible D gene (6 bases). The CDR3 covers 14 residues. Looked up from germline, CDR1 is SGHNT and CDR2 is YENEEA. V was trimmed by 5 bases and J by 5 bases, leaving 12 bases between them. The CDR3 region has the DNA TGTGCCAGCAGCGCCGGCAGGGGCAATGAAAAACTGTTTTTT. Translated, it gives CASSAGRGNEKLFF.

The chain recombines TRBV29-1 with TRBJ1-1, with a possible D match to TRBD1 (6 bases). The CDR3 runs to 14 residues. From germline, CDR1 is SQVTM and CDR2 ANQGSEA. V dropped 8 bases and J dropped 1 base, with 17 bases sitting between them. The CDR3 loop is CSISQRGGNTEAFF. CDR3 in DNA: TGCAGCATCAGCCAAAGGGGGGGGAACACTGAAGCTTTCTTT.

This chain uses TRBV9 with TRBJ2-5; D unresolved. The V gene's germline CDR1 is SGDLS and CDR2 YYNGEE. CDR3 length: 13 amino acids. The V gene lost 1 base and the J gene lost 5 bases, with 9 bases spanning the gap. The CDR3 loop is CASSVNSGETQYF. The CDR3 DNA reads as TGTGCCAGCAGCGTAAACTCTGGGGAGACCCAGTACTTC.

The chain couples TRBV4-1 to TRBJ1-6; 8 bases agree with TRBD1. Per germline, CDR1 MGHRA and CDR2 YSYEKL. CDR3 length equals 16 residues. With 1 base clipped from V and 6 bases from J, the junction kept 5 bases outside the gene matches. The CDR3 DNA follows: TGCGCCAGCAGCCAAGTCCGACAGGGGTTTAATTCACCCCTCCACTTT. Translation: CASSQVRQGFNSPLHF.

The V gene is TRBV11-2, the J gene TRBJ2-1, with D unclear. Germline-derived CDR1 and CDR2 are SGHAT and FQNNGV. V was pared by 1 base and J by 4 bases, with 11 bases between. The CDR3 has 15 residues. The CDR3 region has the DNA TGTGCCAGCAGCTTAGGTTCCCCTATGTACAATGAGCAGTTCTTC. It specifies CASSLGSPMYNEQFF.

The V and J genes are TRBV28 and TRBJ1-1; 7 bases agree with TRBD1. This CDR3 spans 12 amino acids. Germline CDR1 reads MDHEN; CDR2 reads SYDVKM. J lost 8 bases, V lost 9 bases, and 9 bases had no gene match. The CDR3: CASQSQTGEAFF. The CDR3 nucleotides read TGTGCCAGTCAATCCCAGACAGGGGAAGCTTTCTTT.

J is TRBJ2-1 and V is TRBV7-3, with no clear D. Trimming took 2 bases from V and 9 from J, leaving 8 bases between them. Germline assignment: CDR1 SGHTA and CDR2 FQGTGA. The CDR3 is 12 residues long. The CDR3 DNA reads as TGTGCCAGCAGCTTATCTTCGAGTGAGCAGTTCTTC. Residues: CASSLSSSEQFF.

CDR3 sequence reads: CASSLVPGVGNEQFF. As DNA, the CDR3 is TGTGCCAGCAGCTTAGTTCCGGGAGTCGGTAATGAGCAGTTCTTC. The V call is TRBV7-8, the J call TRBJ2-1, with D perhaps TRBD2 (6 bases). The V gene lost 1 base and the J gene lost 7 bases, with 14 bases spanning the gap. Germline assignment: CDR1 SGHVS and CDR2 FQNEAQ. This CDR3 is built from 15 residues.

The chain couples TRBV5-1 to TRBJ2-5; D is perhaps TRBD2 (6 bases). Germline loops: CDR1 SGHRS, CDR2 YFSETQ. The V and J ends lost 3 bases and 14 bases respectively, with 20 bases between them. The length of the CDR3 is 13 residues. CDR3 in DNA: TGCGCCAGCAGCTCGGATGGGGACGGGGGACCATACTTC. This sequence encodes CASSSDGDGGPYF.

The CDR3 DNA sequence: TGTGCCAGCAGTGCAACTAATGAAAAACTGTTTTTT. Residues: CASSATNEKLFF. The chain combines TRBV25-1 with TRBJ1-4; D not certain. Germline CDR1 is MGHDK and CDR2 is SYGVNS. The CDR3 has 12 residues. V was cut by 4 bases and J by 0 bases, with 0 bases left in between.

The chain uses TRBV5-6 and TRBJ2-7, with 7 bases identical to TRBD1. The CDR3 is 17 residues long. Germline CDR1 is SGHDT and CDR2 is YYEEEE. J was trimmed by 2 bases and V by 3 bases; bases with no gene match: 14. CDR3 sequence: CASSYPGDRAIPYEQYF. The DNA for the CDR3 is TGTGCCAGCAGCTACCCAGGGGACAGAGCTATCCCCTACGAGCAGTACTTC. The variable domain in full, with the rest retrieved from reference TRBV5-6 and TRBJ2-7, is DAGVTQSPTHLIKTRGQQVTLRCSPKSGHDTVSWYQQALGQGPQFIFQYYEEEERQRGNFPDRFSGHQFPNYSSELNVNALLLGDSALYLCASSYPGDRAIPYEQYFGPGTRLTVT.